The 26 T cell receptor beta chains in this list originate from one sample, sequenced in a study of blood T cell repertoires in COVID-19. Only in-frame clones appear in the TCRdb table, and some are missing; sequencing was by immunoSEQ multiplex PCR. The sample has roughly 200,000 clones; around 80% are singletons. Specimen: peripheral blood. These receptors originate from a man in his sixties with acute or convalescent COVID-19.

The chain carries TRBV4-1 and TRBJ1-2; possibly TRBD1 for D (5 bases). Between the trimmed V and J ends, which lost 1 base and 4 bases, there was a span of 13 bases. The CDR3 has 15 residues. Germline V gives CDR1 MGHRA, CDR2 YSYEKL. The DNA of the CDR3 is TGCGCCAGCAGCCAAGCAATTGGGGGGACCTATGGCTACACCTTC. This gives the protein CASSQAIGGTYGYTF.

The gene calls are TRBV24-1 and TRBJ2-1, with TRBD1 identical over 11 bases. Per germline, CDR1 KGHDR and CDR2 SFDVKD. The CDR3 has 15 amino acids. J lost 8 bases, V lost 6 bases, and 8 bases had no gene match. CDR3 residues: CATSTPGQGVYEQFF. In DNA, the CDR3 is TGTGCCACCAGTACTCCGGGACAGGGGGTCTATGAGCAGTTCTTC.

The J gene is TRBJ1-2, the V gene TRBV5-1; 7 nucleotides agree with TRBD1. This CDR3 is built from 13 residues. Trimming cost V 4 bases and J 3 bases; bases outside gene matches: 3. CDR1 is SGHRS, CDR2 YFSETQ, per germline. The CDR3 DNA reads TGCGCCAGCAGCCCCACAGGGGACTATGGCTACACCTTC. It specifies CASSPTGDYGYTF. Drawing the rest from reference TRBV5-1 and TRBJ1-2, the complete variable domain is KAGVTQTPRYLIKTRGQQVTLSCSPISGHRSVSWYQQTPGQGLQFLFEYFSETQRNKGNFPGRFSGRQFSNSRSEMNVSTLELGDSALYLCASSPTGDYGYTFGSGTRLTVV.

V and J are TRBV10-3 and TRBJ1-3, with 9 bases that match TRBD1. CDR1 and CDR2 (germline): ENHRY, SYGVKD. The CDR3 is made up of 18 amino acids. J gave up 3 bases and V 6 bases, and 15 bases lay outside the gene matches. In nucleotides, the CDR3 is TGTGCCATCAGCGAGACAGGGGGGTTTAACGGTGGTGGAAACACCATATATTTT. Amino acid sequence: CAISETGGFNGGGNTIYF.

V is TRBV6-1 and J is TRBJ1-2; tentatively, D is TRBD1 (5 bases). V lost 1 base to trimming and J lost 4 bases, with 7 bases between them. The CDR3 runs 13 residues. The germline V gene has CDR1 MNHNS and CDR2 SASEGT. The CDR3 DNA reads TGTGCCAGCAGTGAAGGGGGACTCTATGGCTACACCTTC. Translation: CASSEGGLYGYTF.

The chain employs TRBV10-3 and TRBJ1-1, with 9 bases fitting TRBD1. Germline V gene lookup returns CDR1 ENHRY and CDR2 SYGVKD. V dropped 6 bases and J dropped 2; count of bases not matched to a gene: 10. CDR3 length: 16 amino acids. The chain's CDR3 is CAISSRGQGENTEAFF. CDR3 bases: TGTGCCATCAGCTCAAGGGGACAGGGAGAAAACACTGAAGCTTTCTTT.

The DNA for the CDR3 is TGTGCCAGCAACGGACTAGCGGGACTCACAGATACGCAGTATTTT. It yields the protein CASNGLAGLTDTQYF. This chain joins TRBV2 and TRBJ2-3; TRBD2 matches at 12 bases. CDR3 length: 15 residues. V shed 7 bases and J 2 bases; nucleotides not matched to a gene: 4. Germline V gene data show CDR1 as SNHLY and CDR2 as FYNNEI.

CDR3 amino acids: CASSLVRGGPYNEQFF. CDR3 sequence (DNA): TGTGCCAGCAGCTTAGTGAGGGGGGGGCCTTACAATGAGCAGTTCTTC. This rearrangement joins TRBV7-8 to TRBJ2-1; perhaps TRBD2 as D (7 bases). Trimming left V 1 base short and J 4 bases short, with 14 bases between. CDR1 is SGHVS, CDR2 FQNEAQ, per germline. The CDR3 contains 16 residues. The complete variable domain, with remaining parts taken from reference TRBV7-8 and TRBJ2-1, reads GAGVSQSPRYKVAKRGQDVALRCDPISGHVSLFWYQQALGQGPEFLTYFQNEAQLDKSGLPSDRFFAERPEGSVSTLKIQRTQQEDSAVYLCASSLVRGGPYNEQFFGPGTRLTVL.

The chain has TRBV11-3 and TRBJ2-1; 11 bases line up with TRBD2. CDR1 and CDR2 (germline): SGHNT, YENEEA. The CDR3 covers 15 residues. V trimming: 4 bases; J trimming: 8 bases; junction bases outside the gene matches: 7. CDR3 region: CASSSGLAGTYEQFF. CDR3 DNA sequence: TGTGCCAGCAGCTCTGGACTAGCGGGTACCTATGAGCAGTTCTTC.

The gene calls are TRBV10-3 and TRBJ1-2; 8 bases match TRBD1. Germline loops: CDR1 ENHRY, CDR2 SYGVKD. The V gene end was trimmed by 3 bases and the J gene end by 2 bases; junction bases not matched to a gene: 8. The CDR3 runs 16 residues. This CDR3 is CAISDEQGGLNYGYTF. The CDR3 nucleotides read TGTGCCATCAGTGACGAACAGGGGGGACTCAACTATGGCTACACCTTC.

The chain carries TRBV6-5 and TRBJ1-1, with 7 positions matching TRBD1. The CDR3 contains 15 residues. V was clipped by 6 bases and J by 0 bases; unmatched bases: 7. From germline, CDR1 is MNHEY and CDR2 SVGAGI. The CDR3 region has the DNA TGTGCCAGCAGACAGGGGACCGGCATGAACACTGAAGCTTTCTTT. Its protein product is CASRQGTGMNTEAFF.

The chain has TRBV19 and TRBJ2-5; 7 bases are shared with TRBD2. CDR3 length: 17 amino acids. CDR1 and CDR2 from the germline V gene are LNHDA and SQIVND (reference sequence). With 3 bases clipped from V and 5 bases from J, the junction kept 15 bases outside the gene matches. The CDR3 region is CASSIGPSAGELETQYF. CDR3 coding DNA: TGTGCCAGTAGTATCGGCCCCTCGGCGGGAGAATTGGAGACCCAGTACTTC.

The genes are TRBV29-1 and TRBJ2-5; no definite D call. The CDR3 consists of 14 residues. Germline-derived CDR1 and CDR2 are SQVTM and ANQGSEA. V lost 4 bases and J 2 bases, leaving 14 bases between the germline ends. Written as DNA, the CDR3 is TGCAGCGTTGCACTACTACCCGGGCAAGAGACCCAGTACTTC. It encodes CSVALLPGQETQYF.

The rearrangement joins TRBV11-3 to TRBJ2-3; D is perhaps TRBD2 (5 bases). Germline V CDR1 and CDR2: SGHNT, YENEEA. Trimming cost V 3 bases and J 3 bases, with 10 bases left between them. The CDR3 sequence is 14 residues long. CDR3 in DNA: TGTGCCAGCAGCTTGGGTCGGGGAACAGATACGCAGTATTTT. Protein: CASSLGRGTDTQYF.

The chain links TRBV9 to TRBJ2-7; 7 nucleotides line up with TRBD2. V trimming: 3 bases; J trimming: 0 bases; junction bases outside the gene matches: 6. CDR1 SGDLS and CDR2 YYNGEE come from the germline V gene. The CDR3 loop spans 15 amino acids. CDR3 in DNA: TGTGCCAGCAGCGCCCCTCAGCGGGGCTCCTACGAGCAGTACTTC. This encodes CASSAPQRGSYEQYF.

This sequence joins TRBV4-2 and TRBJ1-4; no clear D. Trimming pared 0 bases from V and 0 bases from J, leaving 5 bases between. The CDR3 is 15 residues long. Germline V gene data show CDR1 as LGHNA and CDR2 as YNFKEQ. DNA of the CDR3: TGTGCCAGCAGCCAAGACAGTGCAACTAATGAAAAACTGTTTTTT. This encodes CASSQDSATNEKLFF.

The chain combines TRBV13 with TRBJ2-5; D is unresolved. Trimming took off 2 bases at V and 5 bases at J, with 6 bases between the two ends. The CDR3 length is 12 residues. Germline values: CDR1 PRHDT, CDR2 FYEKMQ (reference sequence). The CDR3, as DNA: TGTGCCAGCAGCTTAACTTACGAGACCCAGTACTTC. This encodes CASSLTYETQYF.

This chain joins TRBV4-1 and TRBJ1-1, with D unclear. Germline V gene data show CDR1 as MGHRA and CDR2 as YSYEKL. The CDR3 is made up of 13 amino acids. V dropped 5 bases and J dropped 0 bases, with 7 bases sitting between them. The CDR3 spells CASSMQLNTEAFF. The CDR3 DNA sequence: TGCGCCAGCAGCATGCAGTTGAACACTGAAGCTTTCTTT.

The chain employs TRBV5-1 and TRBJ2-7, with 8 bases that match TRBD1. The CDR3 runs 14 residues. The ends lost 6 bases at V and 5 bases at J; junction bases unmatched: 10. CDR1 is SGHRS, CDR2 YFSETQ, per germline. CDR3 coding DNA: TGCGCCAGCACCACAGACAGGGGAAATCACGAGCAGTACTTC. The encoded protein is CASTTDRGNHEQYF.

The chain employs TRBV20-1 and TRBJ2-1, with 7 bases matching TRBD2. V dropped 3 bases and J dropped 2; count of bases not matched to a gene: 10. Germline V gene lookup returns CDR1 DFQATT and CDR2 SNEGSKA (reference sequence). The length of the CDR3 is 16 residues. CDR3 coding DNA: TGCAGTGCTAGTAGGTCTAGCGGAGGCCCCTACAATGAGCAGTTCTTC. Residues: CSASRSSGGPYNEQFF.

The rearrangement uses TRBV10-3 and TRBJ1-6, with a weak D call TRBD1 (6 bases). V shed 3 bases and J shed 8 bases, with 23 bases lying between them. Germline assignment: CDR1 ENHRY and CDR2 SYGVKD. The CDR3 spans 18 residues. CDR3 coding DNA: TGTGCCATCAGTGACCCTAGACAGGAGGTCGGGATGGATTCACCCCTCCACTTT. It translates to CAISDPRQEVGMDSPLHF.

The chain employs TRBV5-6 and TRBJ2-7; 9 positions match TRBD1. Trimming took 1 base from V and 0 from J; bases not matched to a gene: 5. This CDR3 spans 16 amino acids. Germline-derived CDR1 and CDR2 are SGHDT and YYEEEE. CDR3 sequence reads: CASSLPGQGLSYEQYF. CDR3 coding DNA: TGTGCCAGCAGCTTGCCCGGACAGGGGCTCTCCTACGAGCAGTACTTC.

The J gene is TRBJ2-7, the V gene TRBV5-4, with D possibly being TRBD1 (6 bases). The CDR3 has 15 amino acids. Trimming pared 0 bases from V and 6 bases from J, leaving 16 bases between. Per the germline V gene, CDR1 is SGHNT and CDR2 is YYREEE (reference sequence). CDR3 protein: CASSLGWQGSSEQYF. The DNA of the CDR3 is TGTGCCAGCAGCTTGGGCTGGCAGGGGAGTAGCGAGCAGTACTTC.

The chain joins TRBV5-6 to TRBJ2-1; tentatively, D is TRBD2 (6 bases). V dropped 3 bases and J dropped 6 bases, with 16 bases sitting between them. Per the germline V gene, CDR1 is SGHDT and CDR2 is YYEEEE. CDR3 length equals 15 residues. CDR3 bases: TGTGCCAGCAGCTCAGCGGGCGGACGACTCAATGAGCAGTTCTTC. Its protein product is CASSSAGGRLNEQFF.

The V call is TRBV3-1 (or the pseudogene TRBV3-2), the J call TRBJ1-6; the D is unclear. CDR3 length: 16 amino acids. From germline, CDR1 is LGHDT and CDR2 YNNKEL (reference sequence). V was trimmed by 3 bases and J by 1 base, leaving 10 bases between them. CDR3 in amino acids: CASSHSSRSYNSPLHF. CDR3 nucleotide sequence: TGTGCCAGCAGCCACAGTTCGAGGTCCTATAATTCACCCCTCCACTTT.

The V gene is TRBV19, the J gene TRBJ1-2; 7 nucleotides line up with TRBD1. Germline-derived CDR1 and CDR2 are LNHDA and SQIVND (reference sequence). Trimming cost V 5 bases and J 4 bases; bases outside gene matches: 7. The CDR3 is 14 amino acids. The CDR3 sequence is CASSPTGTVYGYTF. DNA for the CDR3: TGTGCCAGTAGTCCGACTGGGACAGTCTATGGCTACACCTTC.